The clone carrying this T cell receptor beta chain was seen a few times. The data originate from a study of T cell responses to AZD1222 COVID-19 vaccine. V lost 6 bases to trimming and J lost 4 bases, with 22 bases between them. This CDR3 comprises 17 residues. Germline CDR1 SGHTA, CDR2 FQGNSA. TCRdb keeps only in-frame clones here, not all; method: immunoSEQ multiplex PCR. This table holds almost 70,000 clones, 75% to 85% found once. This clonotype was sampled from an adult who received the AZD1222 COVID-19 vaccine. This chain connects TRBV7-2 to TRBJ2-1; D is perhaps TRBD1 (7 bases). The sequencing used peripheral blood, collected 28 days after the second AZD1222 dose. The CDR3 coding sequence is TGTGCCAGCAGTTTAAACTCCGGGAGACAGGGTTACAATGAGCAGTTCTTC. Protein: CASSLNSGRQGYNEQFF. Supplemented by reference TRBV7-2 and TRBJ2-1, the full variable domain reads GAGVSQSPSNKVTEKGKDVELRCDPISGHTALYWYRQSLGQGLEFLIYFQGNSAPDKSGLPSDRFSAERTGGSVSTLTIQRTQQEDSAVYLCASSLNSGRQGYNEQFFGPGTRLTVL.